Listed here is a single TCR beta chain. The CDR3 sequence is 13 residues long. Trimming took off 10 bases at V and 5 bases at J, with 14 bases between the two ends. Germline lookup yields CDR1 SNHLY and CDR2 FYNNEI. TCRdb used MiXCR to reprocess the RT-PCR reads, holding one entry per CDR3 protein. The profile shows 390,000 or so distinct CDR3 sequences, approximately 16% of them singletons. The data stem from a study of patients and donors after allogeneic stem cell transplantation. The receptor was derived from a human donor who was either an allogeneic HSCT recipient or a stem cell or donor lymphocyte infusion donor (not recorded which). It is not recorded whose cells these are; they may come from a transplant donor. Specimen: blood, either unsorted or a sorted T cell fraction (not recorded which). The chain couples TRBV2 to TRBJ2-2; D remains unclear. The chain's CDR3 is CAIATSRTGELFF. The CDR3 DNA sequence: TGTGCCATCGCGACATCCAGAACCGGGGAGCTGTTTTTT.